This T cell receptor beta chain was sequenced for a study of CD8+ T cells in alopecia areata. CDR1 and CDR2 (germline): MDHEN, SYDVKM. Deletions cut 7 bases from V and 7 bases from J, with 19 bases between. The CDR3 has 14 amino acids. Extracted RNA was reverse transcribed into cDNA, the sequencing template. Sequencing used immunoSEQ multiplex PCR; TCRdb keeps in-frame clones, though not all of them. This repertoire shows 150,000 or so clones, roughly 48% found once; its top ten account for about 6.8%. V and J are TRBV28 and TRBJ2-5, with TRBD2 as a possible D gene (6 bases). This TCR was recovered from a human donor with alopecia areata. The sample taken for sequencing was CD4+ T cells sorted from blood. The CDR3 sequence is CASTPPGVLRTQYF. Here the CDR3 DNA reads TGTGCCAGCACCCCCCCGGGGGTGTTGCGGACCCAGTACTTC.